This T cell receptor (beta chain) was identified during a study of blood T cell repertoires in COVID-19. Study summary: PBMCs, B-cell-depleted T cells, or T cells provided the cDNA or gDNA that made up the material.

V was clipped by 8 bases and J by 4 bases, with 15 bases between them. CDR1 and CDR2 (germline): MDHEN, SYDVKM. The CDR3 consists of 14 residues. How the authors handled the data: Amplifying reference gene primers gave estimates of nucleated cell counts. Libraries were prepared by immunoSEQ multiplex PCR; TCRdb keeps only in-frame clonotypes and omits some of them. V and J calls plus clone size are reproduced from that table; the DNA served to infer D and trimming. The sample shows 300,000 to 350,000 clones, approximately 90% of them seen only once. Patients at the Seattle site were enrolled during active infection and followed longitudinally.

The TCR originated in a man aged 30 to 39 with COVID-19, enrolled during active disease. Sequenced: peripheral blood. The chain is built from TRBV28 and TRBJ1-3, with D possibly TRBD1 on 6 matching bases. CDR3 amino acids: CASGRDNLGNTIYF. The CDR3 nucleotides read TGTGCCAGCGGTCGGGACAATTTGGGAAACACCATATATTTT.